The entry below gives a single TCR beta chain sequence along with its context. It has no known antigen specificity. No base quality values were provided; no much bigger clone lies one nucleotide off. This sample was included in a study of shared clonotypes between healthy human individuals (dated by TCRdb to 2018 to 2021). Regarding the complete study: A couple of women and three men aged 18 to 49 years were included in the cohort. For each donor, CD4 naive and CD4 memory were each run on three plates, CD8 naive on two plates, and CD8 memory on one plate. The study deeply sequenced blood TCR repertoires of about 5 healthy adults to estimate repertoire size and the extent of clonotype sharing between individuals. Different laboratories and diverse techniques were used to prepare libraries and sequence TCR repertoires, to increase sequencing depth and limit assay-specific biases. Each donor's leukapheresis produced roughly between roughly 0.85 and 10 billion PBMCs. Overall study results and their limits: Estimated clonotype richness was generally larger for naive than for memory subsets. Across a handful of donors, 4.5% to 6.5% of naive CD4, roughly 3.5% of naive CD8, under 2.5% of memory CD4, and approximately 0.4% of memory CD8 clonotypes were shared. Incomplete sequencing was indicated by rarefaction of sorted-subset datasets, despite the large sequencing depth. The genetic and exposure-history diversity represented was limited by the small number of donors. Pairwise subsampling indicated that sequencing depth was expected to affect the degree of clonotype sharing among donors. Sampling was restricted to blood, and TCR repertoires in tissues likely differ from the TCR repertoires found in blood. Compared with non-shared clonotypes, clonotypes shared by all four sorted-subset donors had higher generation probabilities.

The donors were healthy, HIV-negative adults with no recently reported acute infections or vaccinations. Every donor was a Caucasian adult residing in Nashville, Tennessee, USA. CD4+ T cells were enriched through magnetic negative selection, after which naive cells were positively selected on CD45RA and the remaining negative fraction served as the memory subset. Blood was obtained by leukapheresis, after which PBMCs were separated by Ficoll-Histopaque density gradient centrifugation and cryopreserved in liquid nitrogen vapor phase. Analytical flow cytometry was used to check the purity and quantity of each magnetically sorted T cell population. Each sorted fraction had its genomic DNA isolated and then quantified by UV absorbance on a Nanodrop 2000c. The V and J ends are trimmed by 5 bases and 0 bases, leaving 22 bases between them. From the germline V gene (reference sequence), CDR1 is SEHNR and CDR2 is FQNEAQ. The CDR3, cysteine through phenylalanine, is 19 amino acids long. Just the 57-base CDR3 DNA is kept, in frame starting at base 1.

TCR CDR3 regions were amplified from genomic DNA by multiplex PCR using the deep immunoSEQ assay. Extracted genomic DNA from each cell subset was distributed evenly across all wells of several immunoSEQ 96-well plates, and each plate was treated as a replicate. Each replicate PCR for sorted subsets received 150 to 250 ng genomic DNA, equal to tens of thousands of T cell genomes. The purified libraries were quantified using a Qubit 3.0 fluorometer, sized with a Bioanalyzer 2100, and then quantified again using the KAPA Library Quantification kit. Every immunoSEQ 96-well plate was sequenced on a dedicated single-read 150-cycle Illumina NextSeq 550 flow cell. Processing in the source paper ran as follows. Because the immunoSEQ output held only junctional sequences and lacked quality scores, the filtering could not match the filtering applied to full-length reads. To assign V/J genes and CDR3, sequences were annotated against IMGT germline references using PyIR, a Python wrapper for IgBLAST v1.9. Any read was removed if the V/J assignment was weak (E-value above 1e-6), the CDR3 was missing, or the read contained stop codons, out-of-frame junctions, or ambiguous translated residues. A V3J clonotype was defined by an identical inferred V gene, J gene, and CDR3 amino acid sequence. Percentage overlap between repertoires was calculated by dividing the number of shared unique clonotypes by the size of the smaller repertoire. Repertoire richness was assessed with RTK rarefaction, the Chao1 estimator, and Recon v2.1 estimates of unobserved clonotypes. For all TCRbeta clonotypes obtained by the gDNA method from several donors, generation probabilities were computed with OLGA. Drawn from immuneACCESS, this table holds only the in-frame rearrangements with V and J called that TCRdb kept. Clones are partly lost; checked studies trace under half to an unresolved V gene and leave the rest unexplained. That table furnishes V, J and clone size, whereas the DNA furnished D and trimming. This sample gives more than 2,000,000 clones in total; around 90% of them show up just once. The ten largest clones add up to roughly 0.14% of the sample.

Sequencing was carried out using naive CD4+ T cells sorted from blood. The sample's cell subset or site, from its label and the paper: CD45RA+ positively selected. This TCR derives from a man between 18 and 35 years old in good health. The receptor chain draws on TRBV7-9 and TRBJ1-4; matching of 6 bases hints at TRBD1 as the D gene. The nucleotide sequence reads as follows: TGTGCCAGCAGCCCCTTCGGGGGGGCCCTGGGTGCAACTAATGAAAAACTGTTTTTT. It is translated as CASSPFGGALGATNEKLFF.